The rows below give T cell receptor beta chains drawn from one sample of a study of regulatory T cells in long-lasting Graves disease. Using its own MiXCR run on the multiplex PCR reads, TCRdb lists one record per CDR3 protein. Here the sample spans around 450,000 distinct CDR3 sequences, 20% to 25% being singletons. This material consisted of peripheral blood mononuclear cells (PBMCs), taken when the disease was refractory, from a patient treated with antithyroid drugs. These receptors were collected from a female donor with Graves disease. CDR3s include the opening cysteine and the closing phenylalanine or tryptophan. The D gene is left open where the match is weak. Part of the rows lack a size; the others show once, few, many or a class for expanded clones.

clone size	V gene	D gene	J gene	CDR3 protein	CDR3 DNA
few	TRBV19	NA	TRBJ1-5	CASSGSHNQPQHF	TGTGCCAGTAGTGGTTCGCACAATCAGCCCCAGCATTTT
few	TRBV6-1	NA	TRBJ1-1	CASRLSRGTEAFF	TGTGCCAGCAGGTTAAGCCGGGGCACTGAAGCTTTCTTT
many	TRBV6-1	NA	TRBJ2-7	CASSEAIDIYEQYF	TGTGCCAGCAGTGAAGCAATTGACATCTACGAGCAGTACTTC
NA	TRBV5-1	TRBD1	TRBJ1-2	CASSSLDRTNYGYTF	TGCGCCAGCAGCTCCTTGGACAGGACTAACTATGGCTACACCTTC
NA	TRBV4-1	TRBD2	TRBJ2-2	CASRRLAGVIGELFF	TGCGCCAGCAGGCGTTTAGCGGGAGTTATCGGGGAGCTGTTTTTT
many	TRBV15	NA	TRBJ1-2	CATSRDPGQGYTF	TGTGCCACCAGCAGAGACCCCGGACAGGGCTACACCTTC
NA	TRBV28	TRBD2	TRBJ2-1	CASSFSGTGYNEQFF	TGTGCCAGCAGTTTTAGCGGGACCGGCTACAATGAGCAGTTCTTC
NA	TRBV6-1	NA	TRBJ2-1	CASSRLGSSEFF	TGTGCCAGCAGTCGGTTAGGATCCTCCGAGTTCTTC
few	TRBV28	NA	TRBJ1-1	CASREQNTDAFF	TGTGCCAGCAGGGAGCAGAACACTGACGCTTTCTTT
NA	TRBV5-5	NA	TRBJ2-7	CASSRPGQGRGEQYF	TGTGCCAGCAGCCGCCCCGGGCAGGGCCGAGGGGAGCAGTACTTC
NA	TRBV24-1	TRBD2	TRBJ2-2	CATSVRGRAGLSAGELFF	TGTGCCACCAGTGTCAGAGGGAGGGCGGGACTCTCCGCCGGGGAGCTGTTTTTT
many	TRBV6-1	NA	TRBJ1-1	CASSVLGEEAFF	TGTGCCAGCAGTGTACTGGGGGAGGAAGCTTTCTTT
NA	TRBV24-1	NA	TRBJ2-3	CATSETADSTDTQYF	TGTGCCACCAGTGAAACAGCTGATAGCACAGATACGCAGTATTTT
many	TRBV24-1	NA	TRBJ1-2	CATSEAGQSLVDGYTF	TGTGCCACCAGTGAAGCTGGGCAGTCGCTAGTTGATGGCTACACCTTC
many	TRBV19	NA	TRBJ1-2	CASSIDLSDHYGYTF	TGTGCCAGTAGTATAGATCTTTCGGACCACTATGGCTACACCTTC
few	TRBV3-1	NA	TRBJ1-3	CASSLESSGNTIYF	TGTGCCAGCAGCCTAGAGAGCTCTGGAAACACCATATATTTT
few	TRBV5-6	NA	TRBJ1-2	CASSWQDRNYGYTF	TGTGCCAGCAGCTGGCAGGACCGTAACTATGGCTACACCTTC
many	TRBV19	NA	TRBJ1-1	CASSMDAVGLGGDTEAFF	TGTGCCAGTAGTATGGACGCAGTGGGGCTGGGAGGGGACACTGAAGCTTTCTTT
few	TRBV5-6	NA	TRBJ2-7	CASSLVGESSYEQYF	TGTGCCAGCAGCTTGGTAGGGGAGAGCTCCTACGAGCAGTACTTC
NA	TRBV7-2	NA	TRBJ2-1	CASSLGGVYEQFF	TGTGCCAGCAGCTTAGGAGGGGTTTATGAGCAGTTCTTC
few	TRBV7-3	NA	TRBJ2-5	CASSLLPPGEQETQYF	TGTGCCAGCAGCTTATTGCCCCCAGGGGAACAAGAGACCCAGTACTTC
NA	TRBV29-1	NA	TRBJ2-1	CSVEEDLRGYNEQFF	TGCAGCGTTGAAGAGGACCTGAGGGGCTACAATGAGCAGTTCTTC
few	TRBV6-1	TRBD1	TRBJ1-4	CATRQGRNEKLFF	TGTGCCACCCGACAGGGTAGGAATGAAAAACTGTTTTTT
NA	TRBV20-1	NA	TRBJ2-7	CSAREPGLGVLGEQYF	TGCAGTGCTAGAGAGCCCGGACTGGGAGTACTCGGCGAGCAGTACTTC
NA	TRBV6-5	NA	TRBJ1-5	CASSYVKGVEPQHF	TGTGCCAGCAGTTACGTGAAGGGGGTAGAGCCCCAGCATTTT
many	TRBV6-1	NA	TRBJ1-6	CASSESDEGGSPLHF	TGTGCCAGCAGTGAATCAGACGAAGGGGGTTCACCCCTCCACTTT
NA	TRBV3-1	NA	TRBJ2-7	CASGPPSRNVHEQYF	TGTGCCAGCGGCCCTCCCTCCAGAAATGTCCACGAGCAGTACTTC
many	TRBV20-1	NA	TRBJ1-2	CSASPGTYRGNYGYTF	TGCAGTGCTAGTCCCGGGACATACCGAGGGAACTATGGCTACACCTTC
many	TRBV24-1	NA	TRBJ2-2	CATSDLRVENTGELFF	TGTGCCACCAGTGACCTTCGCGTCGAAAACACCGGGGAGCTGTTTTTT
few	TRBV6-1	NA	TRBJ1-1	CASKGEGAANTEAFF	TGTGCCAGCAAAGGCGAGGGAGCCGCGAACACTGAAGCTTTCTTT
NA	TRBV7-9	NA	TRBJ2-6	CASSLGPSRGGANVLTF	TGTGCCAGCAGCTTAGGCCCCAGCCGGGGTGGGGCCAACGTCCTGACTTTC
few	TRBV14	NA	TRBJ2-5	CASSHRTALTQYF	TGTGCCAGCAGCCATCGGACAGCCCTAACCCAGTACTTC
many	TRBV28	TRBD2	TRBJ2-7	CASSFSEGRALADYEQYF	TGTGCCAGCAGTTTTTCTGAAGGTCGAGCTCTAGCGGACTACGAGCAGTACTTC
NA	TRBV9	TRBD1	TRBJ2-7	CASSDGTGKVSIGEQYF	TGTGCCAGCAGCGACGGGACAGGGAAGGTCAGTATAGGCGAGCAGTACTTC
NA	TRBV30	TRBD1	TRBJ1-2	CAWTPSLRDRGSYGYTF	TGTGCCTGGACCCCCTCCCTCCGGGACAGAGGATCCTATGGCTACACCTTC
many	TRBV11-1	TRBD1	TRBJ2-7	CASSWGTAEQYF	TGTGCCAGCAGCTGGGGGACAGCCGAGCAGTACTTC
few	TRBV9	NA	TRBJ2-7	CASPGTGSYEQYF	TGTGCCAGCCCAGGAACAGGTTCCTACGAGCAGTACTTC
few	TRBV28	NA	TRBJ1-3	CASSFPDSGNTIYF	TGTGCCAGCAGTTTCCCAGACTCTGGAAACACCATATATTTT
NA	TRBV7-9	NA	TRBJ1-3	CASSLTRYSGNTIYF	TGTGCCAGCAGCTTAACGCGATACTCTGGAAACACCATATATTTT
many	TRBV28	NA	TRBJ1-4	CASSSSGRGLANEKLFF	TGTGCCAGCAGTTCTTCAGGGAGGGGGTTGGCTAATGAAAAACTGTTTTTT
few	TRBV7-2	NA	TRBJ1-1	CASSSPGVGEAFF	TGTGCCAGCAGCTCCCCCGGAGTTGGTGAAGCTTTCTTT